Included here is one T cell receptor beta chain sequence, with context. The entry originates in a study of cytomegalovirus exposure and HLA in healthy donors. The CDR3 runs 11 residues. Trimming cost V 4 bases and J 4 bases, with 4 bases left between them. The germline V gene has CDR1 LNHNV and CDR2 YYDKDF (reference sequence). The PCR was carried out with 60 Vbeta primers and 13 Jbeta primers. Libraries were prepared by immunoSEQ multiplex PCR; TCRdb keeps only in-frame clonotypes and omits some of them. The data show 150,000 to 200,000 clones, 65% to 80% seen once. The chain recombines TRBV15 with TRBJ1-1, with D unresolved. The sample comprised PBMCs. This clonotype was obtained from a woman aged 35 to 49 in good health and CMV-seronegative. The CDR3 DNA reads TGTGCCACCAGCAAGAGCACTGAAGCTTTCTTT. Its translation: CATSKSTEAFF. Combining the CDR3 with reference TRBV15 and TRBJ1-1 gives the whole variable domain DAMVIQNPRYQVTQFGKPVTLSCSQTLNHNVMYWYQQKSSQAPKLLFHYYDKDFNNEADTPDNFQSRRPNTSFCFLDIRSPGLGDTAMYLCATSKSTEAFFGQGTRLTVV.